These 10 T cell receptor beta chains share one sample of origin, sequenced in a study of T cell responses to AZD1222 COVID-19 vaccine. Sequencing used immunoSEQ multiplex PCR; TCRdb keeps in-frame clones, though not all of them. The data contain approximately 67,000 clones, roughly four fifths of them singletons. The sequences come from peripheral blood, collected 28 days after the second AZD1222 dose. The receptors were sampled from an adult who received the AZD1222 COVID-19 vaccine.

CDR3 DNA sequence: TGTGCCAGCAGCACCACCGCGGGCAACTCTGGAAACACCATATATTTT. Its translation: CASSTTAGNSGNTIYF. The chain couples TRBV7-6 to TRBJ1-3; D is unclear. This CDR3 has 16 residues. The V and J ends lost 5 bases and 0 bases respectively, with 14 bases between them. Per the germline V gene, CDR1 is SGHVS and CDR2 is FNYEAQ.

This sequence joins TRBV7-6 and TRBJ1-6; 8 bases agree with TRBD1. Losses at the gene ends were 5 bases for V and 9 bases for J; bases not matched to a gene: 9. Germline V lookup: CDR1 SGHVS, CDR2 FNYEAQ. CDR3 length: 15 amino acids. The CDR3 region is CASSEQRDRFSPLHF. The DNA of the CDR3 is TGTGCCAGCAGCGAACAGCGGGACAGGTTTTCACCCCTCCACTTT. The entire variable domain, with the rest obtained from reference TRBV7-6 and TRBJ1-6, is as follows: GAGVSQSPRYKVTKRGQDVALRCDPISGHVSLYWYRQALGQGPEFLTYFNYEAQQDKSGLPNDRFSAERPEGSISTLTIQRTEQRDSAMYRCASSEQRDRFSPLHFGNGTRLTVT.

This clone was seen once. This chain uses TRBV3-1 (or the pseudogene TRBV3-2) with TRBJ1-1; D gene unclear. Germline values: CDR1 LGHDT, CDR2 YNNKEL (reference sequence). V was pared by 0 bases and J by 7 bases, with 18 bases between. This CDR3 has 16 residues. The CDR3 loop is CASSQECGGKYNEAFF. The CDR3 bases are TGTGCCAGCAGCCAAGAGTGTGGTGGAAAGTATAATGAAGCTTTCTTT.

In its sample, this clone was seen a few times. This chain links TRBV28 with TRBJ1-1; D may be TRBD1 (5 bases). In germline, CDR1 is MDHEN, CDR2 SYDVKM. This CDR3 is built from 13 residues. V lost 2 bases, J lost 11 bases, and 15 bases lay in between. CDR3 residues: CASSLGAETAAFF. In nucleotides, the CDR3 is TGTGCCAGCAGTTTAGGGGCGGAGACCGCCGCTTTCTTT.

The chain joins TRBV10-1 to TRBJ2-7; D gene uncertain. In germline, CDR1 is WNHNN, CDR2 SYGVQD (reference sequence). The V and J ends lost 6 bases and 6 bases respectively, with 24 bases between them. CDR3 size: 16 residues. CDR3 DNA sequence: TGCGCCAGCAGCCCCCCTTTCTCTGGACCCCGCGGCGAGCAGTACTTC. It is translated as CASSPPFSGPRGEQYF.

The V gene is TRBV6-2 or TRBV6-3, the J gene TRBJ1-5; TRBD1 is a possible D gene (6 bases). Trimming shortened V by 3 bases and J by 6 bases, and 12 bases separated the two germline ends. Germline V CDR1 and CDR2: MNHEY, SVGEGT. The length of the CDR3 is 14 residues. The CDR3 protein is CASSYGGRAQPQHF. The CDR3 nucleotides are TGTGCCAGCAGTTATGGGGGGCGGGCTCAGCCCCAGCATTTT.

V is TRBV28 and J is TRBJ1-2; D ambiguous. V lost 3 bases, J lost 7 bases, and 9 bases lay in between. The CDR3 sequence is 12 residues long. CDR1 is MDHEN, CDR2 SYDVKM, per germline. This CDR3 reads CASSFDRVGYTF. The CDR3 bases are TGTGCCAGCAGTTTCGATAGGGTTGGCTACACCTTC.

The rearrangement joins TRBV12-3 or TRBV12-4 to TRBJ2-1; 7 nucleotides match TRBD2. The length of the CDR3 is 12 residues. V lost 5 bases, J lost 15 bases, and 10 bases stayed unmatched. The CDR3 here is CASSASGIAWFF. CDR3 coding DNA: TGTGCCAGCAGTGCTAGCGGAATCGCCTGGTTCTTC.

This chain uses TRBV5-1 with TRBJ1-2; D perhaps matches TRBD1 (5 bases). CDR1 is SGHRS and CDR2 is YFSETQ in the germline V gene. The CDR3 has 15 amino acids. V gave up 0 bases and J gave up 0 bases, with 9 bases separating them. The CDR3 nucleotides read TGCGCCAGCAGCTTGGGGCAGGGTGCTAACTATGGCTACACCTTC. It yields the protein CASSLGQGANYGYTF.

Remarks on this clone: Other DNA sequences in this specimen translate into the identical CDR3. This rearrangement joins TRBV25-1 to TRBJ2-7; D is uncertain. The CDR3 consists of 11 residues. CDR1 and CDR2 (germline): MGHDK, SYGVNS. The V end lost 6 bases, the J end lost 4 bases, and 7 bases lay between the germline ends. Written as DNA, the CDR3 is TGTGCCAGCAGGATTGGGTACGAGCAGTACTTC. It encodes CASRIGYEQYF.